The source of this TCR beta chain is a study of CD8+ T cells in alopecia areata. Germline CDR1 SGHRS, CDR2 YFSETQ. CDR3 length: 13 amino acids. V was trimmed by 0 bases and J by 8 bases, leaving 11 bases between them. General study findings and limits: Patients showed less clear TCR sequence sharing than mice, possibly partly because of HLA diversity.

With respect to this clone: Its target is not known.

It was cDNA, reverse transcribed from extracted RNA, that served as the sequencing template. Method: immunoSEQ multiplex PCR; TCRdb's copy keeps in-frame clones and lacks some. The sample includes 100,000 to 150,000 clones, approximately 53% of them seen just once. The sequence was obtained from a human donor with alopecia areata. This chain uses TRBV5-1 with TRBJ1-2; D is uncertain. The sequences come from CD4+ T cells sorted from blood, collected at week 0. CDR3 loop: CASSLGTAGGYTF. As DNA, the CDR3 is TGCGCCAGCAGCTTGGGCACAGCTGGGGGCTACACCTTC.